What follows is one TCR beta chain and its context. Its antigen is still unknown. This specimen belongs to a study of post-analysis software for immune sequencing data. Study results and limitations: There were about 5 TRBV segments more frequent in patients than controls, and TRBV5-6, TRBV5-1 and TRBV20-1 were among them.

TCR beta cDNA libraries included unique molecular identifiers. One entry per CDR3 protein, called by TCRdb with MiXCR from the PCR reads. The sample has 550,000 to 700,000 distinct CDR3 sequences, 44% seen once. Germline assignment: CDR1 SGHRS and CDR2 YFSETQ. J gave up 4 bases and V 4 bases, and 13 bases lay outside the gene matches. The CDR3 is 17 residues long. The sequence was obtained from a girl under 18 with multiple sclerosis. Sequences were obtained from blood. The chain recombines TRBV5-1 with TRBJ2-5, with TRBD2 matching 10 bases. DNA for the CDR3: TGCGCCAGCAGCCCCCGGAGCGGGGGGGATTTTCGAGAGACCCAGTACTTC. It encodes CASSPRSGGDFRETQYF.